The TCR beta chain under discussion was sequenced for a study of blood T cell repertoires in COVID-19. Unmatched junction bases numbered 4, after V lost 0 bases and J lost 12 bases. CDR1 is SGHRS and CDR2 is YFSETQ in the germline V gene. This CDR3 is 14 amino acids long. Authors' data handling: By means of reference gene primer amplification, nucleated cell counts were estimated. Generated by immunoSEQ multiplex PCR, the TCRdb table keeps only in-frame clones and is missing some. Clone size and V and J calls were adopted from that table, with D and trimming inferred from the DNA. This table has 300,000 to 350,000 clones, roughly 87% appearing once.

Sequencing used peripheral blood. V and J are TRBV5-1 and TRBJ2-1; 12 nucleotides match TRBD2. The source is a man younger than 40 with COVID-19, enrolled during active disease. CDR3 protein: CASSLGLAGVRQFF. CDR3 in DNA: TGCGCCAGCAGCTTGGGACTAGCGGGAGTTCGGCAGTTCTTC.